The T cell receptor (beta chain) under discussion was sequenced for a study of blood T cell repertoires in COVID-19 (dated by TCRdb to about 2020). Study-level background: Samples covering the acute and convalescent phases of COVID-19 were provided by collaborators in the United States, Italy and Spain. Where available, HLA class I and class II types were taken from metadata supplied by the sample provider and were not determined by assay-based typing. The material from the prospective study consisted of cDNA or gDNA derived from T cells, B-cell-depleted T cells, or PBMCs. The samples were drawn from the first 160 participants of the ongoing ImmuneRACE study and from 950 to 1,500 subjects provided by 6 global collaborators. The dataset comprised deeply sampled blood TCRbeta repertoires from subjects exposed to, actively infected with, or recovered from COVID-19. The repertoires were released in a freely available public database intended as a resource for research on the immune response to SARS-CoV-2. Sample metadata almost always included a de-identified subject ID, COVID-19 status, age in years and sex. Summary of the overall study and its limitations: How much clinical and demographic metadata was included differed by source and by participant, and the metadata was provided uncurated.

In the prospective study, participants were about 18 to 89 years old, resided in 20 to 30 geographic areas of the United States, and were enrolled through a virtual design. In the prospective study, cohorts were assigned on the basis of participant-reported clinical history obtained from a screening survey and a study questionnaire. Exposed participants were defined as having been in contact with someone with a PCR-confirmed or clinician-diagnosed COVID-19 case within 2 weeks of study entry. In the prospective study, mobile phlebotomists collected whole blood, serum and a nasopharyngeal or oropharyngeal swab from each participant. Additional blood draws and questionnaires over a 2-month period could optionally be provided by prospective study participants. Blood samples from the prospective study were shipped frozen or at room temperature prior to DNA extraction. TCRbeta CDR3 regions were amplified from genomic DNA using the immunoSEQ Assay, a bias-controlled multiplex PCR. From the authors' description of their analysis: Within the assay, amplification of reference gene primers was used to estimate how many nucleated cells each sample contained. To quantify the absolute abundance of each unique TCRbeta CDR3 rearrangement, sequence reads were collapsed and filtered. For each sample, productive Simpson clonality was calculated as the square root of Simpson's diversity index over productive rearrangements. Here the immuneACCESS table is served through TCRdb, limited to in-frame sequences with V and J called. Missing clones are a known gap in these copies; in checked studies unresolved V genes cover under half, and the rest lacks a known reason. V and J calls and clone size are given by that table; D and trimming were obtained from the DNA. The sample table holds roughly 430,000 clones, of which roughly 84% were seen once. The ten most abundant clones make up 1.2% to 1.5% of the sample.

With respect to this clone: It has no known antigen specificity. Base qualities were left out, and no much larger clone turns up one base away.

Via the germline V gene, CDR1 is MDHEN and CDR2 SYDVKM. From its cysteine to its phenylalanine, the CDR3 spans 14 amino acids. The CDR3 DNA has 42 bases and is translated from base 1. The germline V and J ends show losses of 8 bases and 3 bases respectively, and no gene match explains 8 bases of the junction. The rearranged segments are TRBV28 and TRBJ1-1; 8 junctional bases match TRBD1. The sample consisted of PBMCs or T cells enriched from blood (not recorded which). This receptor was identified in a woman aged 18-29 years who had been exposed to COVID-19. The CDR3 protein is CASGTGNRYTEAFF. In nucleotide form, the sequence is TGTGCCAGCGGGACAGGTAATAGGTACACTGAAGCTTTCTTT.